These 32 T cell receptor beta chains share one sample of origin, sequenced in a study of blood T cell repertoires in COVID-19. Sequenced by immunoSEQ multiplex PCR; TCRdb stores in-frame clones only, minus some. The sample has around 250,000 clones; approximately 82% are singletons. Material for sequencing was peripheral blood. Every receptor here comes from a man aged 30 to 45 who had recovered from COVID-19.

This chain uses TRBV5-5 with TRBJ2-3; TRBD2 matches at 11 bases. Germline CDR1 and CDR2: SGHKS and YYEKEE (reference sequence). After removal of 4 bases from V and 3 bases from J, the junction contained 13 bases not matched to a gene. This CDR3 spans 18 amino acids. CDR3 coding DNA: TGTGCCAGCAGCCCAGGGGTAGCGGGGGGGCGTCGGACAGATACGCAGTATTTT. This gives the protein CASSPGVAGGRRTDTQYF.

The J gene is TRBJ2-3, the V gene TRBV7-2; 16 bases are a match to TRBD2. This CDR3 is 16 amino acids long. Losses at the gene ends were 5 bases for V and 6 bases for J; bases not matched to a gene: 5. CDR1 is SGHTA, CDR2 FQGNSA, per germline. The CDR3 DNA sequence: TGTGCCAGCAGCACGGGACTAGCGGGGGGGCTGGATACGCAGTATTTT. Its translation is CASSTGLAGGLDTQYF.

This clone was seen a single time. The rearrangement links TRBV6-5 to TRBJ2-5, with TRBD2 matching 10 bases. Trimming removed 11 bases from V and 5 bases from J; junction bases left unmatched: 11. The CDR3 is 14 amino acids. Germline lookup yields CDR1 MNHEY and CDR2 SVGAGI. The CDR3 sequence: CAGQSGGAGETQYF. In DNA, the CDR3 is TGTGCCGGACAAAGCGGGGGGGCCGGTGAGACCCAGTACTTC.

J is TRBJ2-1 and V is TRBV7-6; 9 bases are a match to TRBD1. This CDR3 contains 13 residues. With 8 bases clipped from V and 7 bases from J, the junction kept 6 bases outside the gene matches. The germline V gene has CDR1 SGHVS and CDR2 FNYEAQ. The CDR3 here is CASGTGLRNEQFF. Written as DNA, the CDR3 is TGTGCCAGCGGGACAGGGTTACGGAATGAGCAGTTCTTC.

The gene calls are TRBV6-1 and TRBJ1-6, with a possible D match to TRBD1 (5 bases). Germline CDR1 reads MNHNS; CDR2 reads SASEGT. The CDR3 runs to 14 residues. Trimming took off 1 base at V and 9 bases at J, with 10 bases between the two ends. CDR3 DNA: TGTGCCAGCAGTGAAGTGATCGGGGGTTCACCCCTCCACTTT. This translates into CASSEVIGGSPLHF.

At least ten counts were recorded for this clone. The chain uses TRBV7-3 and TRBJ2-2; TRBD1 aligns across 8 bases. In germline, CDR1 is SGHTA, CDR2 FQGTGA. CDR3 size: 15 residues. The V and J ends lost 5 bases and 2 bases, in that order; junction bases with no gene match: 4. Here the CDR3 DNA reads TGTGCCAGCAGCGTACAGGGGGTTAACACCGGGGAGCTGTTTTTT. Its translation: CASSVQGVNTGELFF.

The chain combines TRBV11-2 with TRBJ2-1; TRBD2 matches 10 bases. The CDR3 length is 18 residues. V was clipped by 3 bases and J by 6 bases; unmatched bases: 14. CDR1 and CDR2 from the germline V gene are SGHAT and FQNNGV. The CDR3 loop reads CASSLWFGLSSGGNEQFF. The CDR3 DNA sequence: TGTGCCAGCAGCTTGTGGTTTGGATTGTCTAGCGGGGGCAATGAGCAGTTCTTC.

The DNA of the CDR3 is TGTGCCAGCAGCAAAGGGGTGGACTATGGCTACACCTTC. Translating it yields CASSKGVDYGYTF. The V call is TRBV7-2, the J call TRBJ1-2; TRBD1 might be the D (5 bases). The germline gives CDR1 SGHTA, CDR2 FQGNSA. The CDR3 loop spans 13 amino acids. V was pared by 5 bases and J by 3 bases, with 10 bases between.

The chain employs TRBV10-3 and TRBJ2-3, with 8 bases that match TRBD1. Trimming at V came to 0 bases and at J to 2 bases, leaving 7 bases not matched to a gene. The length of the CDR3 is 17 residues. Germline V CDR1 and CDR2: ENHRY, SYGVKD. The CDR3 nucleotides read TGTGCCATCAGTGAGTCGACAGGGGAAGTCCCCACAGATACGCAGTATTTT. Translation: CAISESTGEVPTDTQYF.

The rearrangement uses TRBV20-1 and TRBJ2-2; D not resolved. CDR1 DFQATT and CDR2 SNEGSKA come from the germline V gene (reference sequence). V was trimmed by 6 bases and J by 4 bases, leaving 12 bases between them. The CDR3 consists of 13 residues. The CDR3 loop is CSASGQITGELFF. CDR3 DNA sequence: TGCAGTGCAAGTGGCCAGATCACCGGGGAGCTGTTTTTT.

The CDR3 DNA reads as TGTGCCATCAGTGAGTCCAGGACTAGCGAGAAGGAAGAGACCCAGTACTTC. Translating gives CAISESRTSEKEETQYF. The chain is built from TRBV10-3 and TRBJ2-5; 9 positions agree with TRBD2. CDR3 size: 17 residues. With 0 bases clipped from V and 3 bases from J, the junction kept 8 bases outside the gene matches. CDR1 is ENHRY, CDR2 SYGVKD, per germline.

The chain couples TRBV6-6 to TRBJ2-3; 9 nucleotides line up with TRBD2. V gave up 5 bases and J gave up 1 base; unmatched junction bases: 7. This CDR3 comprises 16 residues. Germline V gene sequence: CDR1 MNHNY, CDR2 SVGAGI (reference sequence). This chain's CDR3 is CASSREGLAGTDTQYF. The CDR3 DNA reads as TGTGCCAGCAGTCGAGAGGGACTAGCCGGCACAGATACGCAGTATTTT.

This CDR3 reads CASSFWTGQNQPQHF. The CDR3, as DNA: TGTGCCAGCAGCTTCTGGACAGGGCAAAATCAGCCCCAGCATTTT. The chain joins TRBV7-2 to TRBJ1-5; 8 bases map to TRBD1. The V gene end was trimmed by 3 bases and the J gene end by 4 bases; junction bases not matched to a gene: 5. The CDR3 runs to 15 residues. CDR1 is SGHTA, CDR2 FQGNSA, per germline.

This clone was observed a single time. The rearrangement joins TRBV5-4 to TRBJ1-2, with D possibly matching TRBD1 (5 bases). Germline V gives CDR1 SGHNT, CDR2 YYREEE (reference sequence). V lost 2 bases to trimming and J lost 6 bases, with 11 bases between them. The CDR3 sequence is 13 residues long. This CDR3 reads CASSLSGFHGYTF. The CDR3 DNA sequence: TGTGCCAGCAGCTTATCAGGGTTCCATGGCTACACCTTC.

The CDR3 sequence is CASSPPPTGSGNTIYF. As DNA, the CDR3 is TGTGCCAGCAGCCCACCACCAACAGGGAGTGGAAACACCATATATTTT. This chain uses TRBV7-7 with TRBJ1-3; maybe TRBD1 (6 bases). CDR3 length: 16 amino acids. Germline V CDR1 and CDR2: SSHAT, FNYEAQ (reference sequence). V lost 5 bases and J lost 3, with 17 bases in between. Full variable domain (remainder filled in from reference TRBV7-7 and TRBJ1-3): GAGVSQSPRYKVTKRGQDVTLRCDPISSHATLYWYQQALGQGPEFLTYFNYEAQPDKSGLPSDRFSAERPEGSISTLTIQRTEQRDSAMYRCASSPPPTGSGNTIYFGEGSWLTVV.

The rearrangement joins TRBV28 to TRBJ2-7, with D perhaps matching TRBD2 (6 bases). V lost 8 bases to trimming and J lost 3 bases, with 14 bases between them. Germline V CDR1 and CDR2: MDHEN, SYDVKM. The CDR3 totals 13 residues. This chain's CDR3 is CASSSGGFYEQYV. In nucleotides, the CDR3 is TGTGCCAGCTCGTCAGGAGGGTTCTACGAGCAGTACGTC.

This chain connects TRBV6-4 to TRBJ2-1; 10 bases align to TRBD2. Losses at the gene ends were 3 bases for V and 7 bases for J; bases not matched to a gene: 3. The CDR3 is made up of 14 amino acids. In germline, CDR1 is MRHNA, CDR2 SNTAGT. The CDR3, as DNA: TGTGCCAGCAGTGAAACTAGCGGGGAGAATGAGCAGTTCTTC. Amino acid sequence: CASSETSGENEQFF.

This chain joins TRBV27 and TRBJ2-3, with 9 bases aligning to TRBD1. Germline V gene lookup returns CDR1 MNHEY and CDR2 SMNVEV (reference sequence). CDR3 length: 14 residues. V was clipped by 9 bases and J by 4 bases; unmatched bases: 8. The CDR3 sequence is CARIQGARPDTQYF. DNA for the CDR3: TGTGCCAGAATACAGGGGGCGCGGCCAGATACGCAGTATTTT.

V and J are TRBV6-5 and TRBJ2-3; TRBD2 is a possible D gene (6 bases). V dropped 0 bases and J dropped 4 bases, with 14 bases sitting between them. CDR1 is MNHEY, CDR2 SVGAGI, per germline. The CDR3 sequence is 16 residues long. The CDR3 region is CASSYSWGVAADTQYF. The CDR3 DNA is TGTGCCAGCAGTTACTCGTGGGGGGTAGCCGCAGATACGCAGTATTTT.

This rearrangement joins TRBV7-2 to TRBJ2-5, with D maybe TRBD2 (7 bases). The CDR3 has 15 amino acids. The germline CDR1 and CDR2 sequences are SGHTA and FQGNSA. V was clipped by 10 bases and J by 2 bases, with 20 bases between them. In DNA form, the CDR3 reads TGTGCCACCCAGGTCTGGGGGGGGACACAAGAGACCCAGTACTTC. It codes for CATQVWGGTQETQYF.

This sequence joins TRBV2 and TRBJ2-6, with D tentatively TRBD1 (6 bases). The CDR3 loop spans 16 amino acids. Germline V gene lookup returns CDR1 SNHLY and CDR2 FYNNEI. Trimming stripped 5 bases from V and 2 bases from J, with 13 bases between. The CDR3 DNA reads TGTGCCAGCAGTAACAGGGCCCTCCCTGGGGCCAACGTCCTGACTTTC. This encodes CASSNRALPGANVLTF.

This chain uses TRBV3-1 (or the pseudogene TRBV3-2) with TRBJ2-5; tentative D call: TRBD1 (6 bases). Germline CDR1 reads LGHDT; CDR2 reads YNNKEL (reference sequence). V was cut by 1 base and J by 7 bases, with 16 bases left in between. CDR3 length equals 15 residues. CDR3 in amino acids: CASSQGGQGHGTQYF. In nucleotides, the CDR3 is TGTGCCAGCAGCCAAGGGGGTCAGGGGCATGGGACCCAGTACTTC.

The CDR3 DNA reads as TGTGCCAGCAGCGCCGGTGGCGGGGGGACCTACGAGCAGTACTTC. It encodes CASSAGGGGTYEQYF. The rearrangement uses TRBV9 and TRBJ2-7; 8 nucleotides match TRBD2. The CDR3 spans 15 residues. The J segment lost 2 bases and the V segment lost 3 bases, leaving 7 bases of the junction unmatched. Looked up from germline, CDR1 is SGDLS and CDR2 is YYNGEE.

This chain uses TRBV9 with TRBJ2-3, with D possibly TRBD2 on 6 matching bases. Trimming shortened V by 0 bases and J by 3 bases, and 14 bases separated the two germline ends. Germline V lookup: CDR1 SGDLS, CDR2 YYNGEE. The CDR3 loop spans 16 amino acids. CDR3: CASSVVVGGVTDTQYF. The CDR3, as DNA: TGTGCCAGCAGCGTAGTGGTTGGCGGGGTAACAGATACGCAGTATTTT.

This clone appeared once. The rearrangement uses TRBV7-8 and TRBJ2-5; D might be TRBD1 (5 bases). The CDR3 is made up of 13 amino acids. Trimming pared 1 base from V and 5 bases from J, leaving 8 bases between. Germline V gives CDR1 SGHVS, CDR2 FQNEAQ. The CDR3: CASSLGGWETQYF. The DNA for the CDR3 is TGTGCCAGCAGCTTAGGGGGCTGGGAGACCCAGTACTTC.

CDR3 DNA: TGTGCCAGCAGCCAAGAATTTATGGAGGGGAGCAATCAGCCCCAGCATTTT. Its protein product is CASSQEFMEGSNQPQHF. The rearrangement uses TRBV3-1 (or the pseudogene TRBV3-2) and TRBJ1-5; D might be TRBD1 (5 bases). The CDR3 is 17 residues long. The V end lost 0 bases, the J end lost 1 base, and 13 bases lay between the germline ends. The germline V gene encodes CDR1 LGHDT and CDR2 YNNKEL (reference sequence).

The chain has TRBV7-6 and TRBJ2-5, with a weak D call TRBD1 (5 bases). The germline V gene encodes CDR1 SGHVS and CDR2 FNYEAQ. The ends were cut back, 5 bases at V and 1 base at J, with 11 bases in the middle. This CDR3 contains 14 residues. The CDR3 reads CASSHQGPQETQYF. The CDR3 bases are TGTGCCAGCAGCCATCAGGGTCCCCAAGAGACCCAGTACTTC.

This clone occurred a few times. The chain is built from TRBV7-9 and TRBJ1-5, with D tentatively TRBD1 (5 bases). Deletions cut 4 bases from V and 6 bases from J, with 10 bases between. The germline CDR1 and CDR2 sequences are SEHNR and FQNEAQ (reference sequence). There are 13 residues in the CDR3. The CDR3 sequence: CASSSAGGQPQHF. In DNA form, the CDR3 reads TGTGCCAGCAGCTCCGCCGGGGGTCAGCCCCAGCATTTT.

This chain connects TRBV11-2 to TRBJ1-5; 8 bases match TRBD1. V shed 6 bases and J 9 bases; nucleotides not matched to a gene: 7. The CDR3 has 13 amino acids. CDR1 and CDR2 (germline): SGHAT, FQNNGV. The DNA of the CDR3 is TGTGCCAGCAGTTGGGACAGGACAAGGCCCCAGCATTTT. Amino acids: CASSWDRTRPQHF.

Remarks on this clone: One junction end disagrees with the germline gene, perhaps due to a read error. The chain has TRBV6-5 and TRBJ1-2; no clear D. Germline V lookup: CDR1 MNHEY, CDR2 SVGAGI. The length of the CDR3 is 14 residues. The CDR3 region is CASSYGGANYGYTF. CDR3 in DNA: TGTGCCAGCAGTTACGGCGGAGCTAATTATGGCTACACCTTC.

The count of this clone is one. The chain carries TRBV5-8 and TRBJ1-5; D ambiguous. CDR3 length: 13 residues. Per germline, CDR1 SGHTS and CDR2 YDEGEE. Trimming took off 4 bases at V and 0 bases at J, with 5 bases between the two ends. As DNA, the CDR3 is TGTGCCAGCAGCCCTTATAGCAATCAGCCCCAGCATTTT. Translated, it gives CASSPYSNQPQHF.

The gene calls are TRBV28 and TRBJ2-5; TRBD2 aligns across 7 bases. Trimming took 3 bases from V and 4 from J; bases not matched to a gene: 8. Germline V gene lookup returns CDR1 MDHEN and CDR2 SYDVKM. The CDR3 sequence is 15 residues long. The CDR3 is CASSLGGIGGETQYF. DNA of the CDR3: TGTGCCAGCAGTTTGGGGGGGATTGGAGGAGAGACCCAGTACTTC.